A single sample gave rise to the 22 T cell receptor beta chains below, sequenced in a study of T cells in tuberculosis. The protocol was immunoSEQ multiplex PCR, while the TCRdb copy is restricted to in-frame clones and leaves out a portion. The table shows tens of thousands of clones, with around 97% occurring only once. Material for sequencing was PBMCs. These receptors were taken from a donor aged 10 to 29 with latent tuberculosis or without tuberculosis infection.

The V call is TRBV5-1, the J call TRBJ2-7; 9 bases are shared with TRBD1. CDR1 and CDR2 (germline): SGHRS, YFSETQ. V shed 1 base and J 6 bases; nucleotides not matched to a gene: 8. There are 15 residues in the CDR3. Written as DNA, the CDR3 is TGCGCCAGCAGCTTGAAAGGACAGGGGTTGACCGAGCAGTACTTC. Protein sequence: CASSLKGQGLTEQYF. The whole variable domain, filled in from reference TRBV5-1 and TRBJ2-7, reads KAGVTQTPRYLIKTRGQQVTLSCSPISGHRSVSWYQQTPGQGLQFLFEYFSETQRNKGNFPGRFSGRQFSNSRSEMNVSTLELGDSALYLCASSLKGQGLTEQYFGPGTRLTVT.

The chain uses TRBV7-9 and TRBJ1-1, with D perhaps matching TRBD1 (5 bases). The CDR3 consists of 14 residues. V lost 3 bases and J 0 bases, leaving 8 bases between the germline ends. Per the germline V gene, CDR1 is SEHNR and CDR2 is FQNEAQ (reference sequence). CDR3: CASSFGGVNTEAFF. The DNA of the CDR3 is TGTGCCAGCAGCTTCGGAGGGGTGAACACTGAAGCTTTCTTT.

The chain links TRBV5-1 to TRBJ2-1; TRBD2 matches at 13 bases. CDR1 is SGHRS, CDR2 YFSETQ, per germline. This CDR3 comprises 15 residues. V was clipped by 4 bases and J by 9 bases; unmatched bases: 7. CDR3 sequence (DNA): TGCGCCAGCAGCGTCGGACTAGCGGGAGAAGGTGAGCAGTTCTTC. It codes for CASSVGLAGEGEQFF.

To note about this clone: Other DNA sequences in the same sample also yield this CDR3. J is TRBJ2-3 and V is TRBV9; tentative D call: TRBD2 (5 bases). CDR3 length equals 15 residues. V shed 1 base and J shed 3 bases, with 12 bases lying between them. Germline values: CDR1 SGDLS, CDR2 YYNGEE. The CDR3 DNA follows: TGTGCCAGCAGCGTAAGCCGGGGTGATACAGATACGCAGTATTTT. Encoded protein: CASSVSRGDTDTQYF.

This rearrangement joins TRBV15 to TRBJ1-5; no clear D. The CDR3 contains 15 residues. Per the germline V gene, CDR1 is LNHNV and CDR2 is YYDKDF (reference sequence). V was clipped by 7 bases and J by 7 bases, with 20 bases between them. In nucleotides, the CDR3 is TGTGCCACCACGCCTTCCGGAGGGATCCCCCAGCCCCAGCATTTT. Translating gives CATTPSGGIPQPQHF.

The J gene is TRBJ1-2, the V gene TRBV7-2; the D gene is possibly TRBD1 (5 bases). V was cut by 5 bases and J by 6 bases, with 13 bases left in between. Germline lookup yields CDR1 SGHTA and CDR2 FQGNSA. The CDR3 contains 13 residues. CDR3 sequence reads: CASSLYPRDGYTF. DNA for the CDR3: TGTGCCAGCAGCCTCTATCCCAGGGATGGCTACACCTTC.

This chain links TRBV10-1 with TRBJ2-3, with D possibly being TRBD2 (5 bases). Trimming stripped 0 bases from V and 2 bases from J, with 18 bases between. This CDR3 comprises 18 residues. Germline V gene sequence: CDR1 WNHNN, CDR2 SYGVQD (reference sequence). CDR3: CASSESQRIKHSTDTQYF. DNA of the CDR3: TGCGCCAGCAGTGAGTCCCAGCGGATCAAGCATTCCACAGATACGCAGTATTTT.

The gene calls are TRBV14 and TRBJ1-1, with 11 bases aligning to TRBD1. The CDR3 loop spans 16 amino acids. Trimming at V came to 2 bases and at J to 5 bases, leaving 7 bases not matched to a gene. CDR1 is SGHDN, CDR2 FVKESK, per germline. This CDR3 is CASSQLTGTGGTEAFF. The DNA for the CDR3 is TGTGCCAGCAGCCAATTAACAGGGACAGGGGGGACTGAAGCTTTCTTT.

The chain employs TRBV19 and TRBJ1-5; D is perhaps TRBD1 (5 bases). V lost 8 bases and J 3 bases, leaving 20 bases between the germline ends. The CDR3 spans 16 residues. CDR1 LNHDA and CDR2 SQIVND come from the germline V gene (reference sequence). CDR3 DNA: TGTGCCAGTGAAGAAACCTGGGGGGTGTACAATCAGCCCCAGCATTTT. It codes for CASEETWGVYNQPQHF.

The chain couples TRBV21-1 to TRBJ1-2; TRBD1, the table's D call, was not compared with the DNA. TRBV21-1 is deemed a pseudogene. This CDR3 is built from 15 residues. The DNA for the CDR3 is TGTGCCAGCAGCCCACTACAGGGGGCCTACAATGGCTACACCTTC. Its protein is CASSPLQGAYNGYTF.

This chain joins TRBV19 and TRBJ2-1; the D gene is possibly TRBD1 (5 bases). Germline CDR1 reads LNHDA; CDR2 reads SQIVND (reference sequence). The CDR3 has 15 amino acids. V dropped 5 bases and J dropped 10 bases, with 21 bases sitting between them. DNA of the CDR3: TGTGCCAGTAGTCGGCGTTGGGGCTCAATGGGGGAGCAGTTCTTC. It codes for CASSRRWGSMGEQFF.

The chain combines TRBV5-1 with TRBJ1-1; D is ambiguous. The CDR3 runs 15 residues. The V end lost 5 bases, the J end lost 1 base, and 15 bases lay between the germline ends. The germline V gene has CDR1 SGHRS and CDR2 YFSETQ. CDR3 in DNA: TGCGCCAGCAGTTCCAACAGCTTCGGGAACACTGAAGCTTTCTTT. Translation: CASSSNSFGNTEAFF.

V and J are TRBV6-1 and TRBJ2-5; 10 nucleotides match TRBD2. J gave up 4 bases and V 8 bases, and 10 bases lay outside the gene matches. Germline V lookup: CDR1 MNHNS, CDR2 SASEGT. The CDR3 totals 15 residues. CDR3 coding DNA: TGTGCCAGCGGGGAAAGGGCTAGCGGGAGAGAGACCCAGTACTTC. Encoded protein: CASGERASGRETQYF.

The CDR3, as DNA: TGTGCCAGCCGACCCCAGGGTAATAGCGGCTACGAGCAGTACTTC. Translated, it gives CASRPQGNSGYEQYF. V and J are TRBV6-5 and TRBJ2-7; D is possibly TRBD2 (6 bases). Germline V lookup: CDR1 MNHEY, CDR2 SVGAGI. V was cut by 8 bases and J by 3 bases, with 20 bases left in between. The CDR3 is 15 residues long.

The chain employs TRBV5-5 and TRBJ1-2; D gene uncertain. The germline V and J ends were trimmed by 4 bases and 1 base, with 14 bases remaining between them. The CDR3 runs 15 residues. Germline V gene lookup returns CDR1 SGHKS and CDR2 YYEKEE (reference sequence). CDR3 bases: TGTGCCAGCAGCCCTTCGCAGTTTCTTAACTATGGCTACACCTTC. Its protein is CASSPSQFLNYGYTF.

The rearrangement links TRBV19 to TRBJ2-7, with D hard to call. The V end lost 5 bases, the J end lost 3 bases, and 11 bases lay between the germline ends. Germline V gene lookup returns CDR1 LNHDA and CDR2 SQIVND (reference sequence). The CDR3 contains 13 residues. CDR3 sequence reads: CASSPGLFYEQYF. CDR3 sequence (DNA): TGTGCCAGTAGTCCAGGTCTTTTCTACGAGCAGTACTTC.

The chain combines TRBV7-2 with TRBJ2-7, with TRBD2 identical over 15 bases. V lost 7 bases, J lost 3 bases, and 10 bases stayed unmatched. The V gene's germline CDR1 is SGHTA and CDR2 FQGNSA. The CDR3 spans 17 residues. Written as DNA, the CDR3 is TGTGCCAGCAACCCGGGACTAGCGGGGGGCAGAAACTACGAGCAGTACTTC. This sequence encodes CASNPGLAGGRNYEQYF.

A single count supports this clone. V gene TRBV7-8 combines with J gene TRBJ2-7, with D uncertain. Germline assignment: CDR1 SGHVS and CDR2 FQNEAQ. V was pared by 1 base and J by 3 bases, with 4 bases between. This CDR3 region has 12 residues. CDR3 bases: TGTGCCAGCAGCTTAGATCACTACGAGCAGTACTTC. It is translated as CASSLDHYEQYF. Drawing the rest from reference TRBV7-8 and TRBJ2-7, the complete variable domain is GAGVSQSPRYKVAKRGQDVALRCDPISGHVSLFWYQQALGQGPEFLTYFQNEAQLDKSGLPSDRFFAERPEGSVSTLKIQRTQQEDSAVYLCASSLDHYEQYFGPGTRLTVT.

V is TRBV5-6 and J is TRBJ2-3, with D possibly matching TRBD1 (5 bases). Germline CDR1 is SGHDT and CDR2 is YYEEEE. Trimming pared 1 base from V and 9 bases from J, leaving 9 bases between. The CDR3 sequence is 12 residues long. CDR3 residues: CASSLQGVTQYF. The CDR3 nucleotides are TGTGCCAGCAGCTTGCAAGGGGTCACGCAGTATTTT.

J is TRBJ1-5 and V is TRBV19; possibly TRBD1 for D (5 bases). Germline V gene lookup returns CDR1 LNHDA and CDR2 SQIVND (reference sequence). V shed 3 bases and J shed 0 bases, with 9 bases lying between them. CDR3 length: 15 residues. The CDR3 DNA reads TGTGCCAGTAGTATGAGAAGGGGTAGCAATCAGCCCCAGCATTTT. This sequence encodes CASSMRRGSNQPQHF.

The chain combines TRBV2 with TRBJ1-2, with a tentative D call TRBD1 (5 bases). Between the trimmed V and J ends, which lost 3 bases and 3 bases, there was a span of 8 bases. The CDR3 contains 13 residues. Looked up from germline, CDR1 is SNHLY and CDR2 is FYNNEI. Here the CDR3 reads CASSDQGDYGYTF. Written as DNA, the CDR3 is TGTGCCAGCAGTGATCAGGGCGACTATGGCTACACCTTC.

V usage is TRBV30 and J usage is TRBJ1-3, with D possibly TRBD1 on 6 matching bases. This CDR3 has 13 amino acids. The V gene's germline CDR1 is GTSNPN and CDR2 SVGIG (reference sequence). The V end lost 5 bases, the J end lost 6 bases, and 14 bases lay between the germline ends. For the CDR3, the DNA is TGTGCCTGGGGATACAGGGCTAAAAACACCATATATTTT. This codes for CAWGYRAKNTIYF. The full variable domain, completed using reference TRBV30 and TRBJ1-3, is SQTIHQWPATLVQPVGSPLSLECTVEGTSNPNLYWYRQAAGRGLQLLFYSVGIGQISSEVPQNLSASRPQDRQFILSSKKLLLSDSGFYLCAWGYRAKNTIYFGEGSWLTVV.